A selection of T cell receptor beta chains follows, all from one sample in a study of regulatory dendritic cells for organ transplantation. The data were produced by immunoSEQ multiplex PCR, yet TCRdb's version contains in-frame clones alone and is incomplete. The sample records 20,000 to 25,000 clones, 80% to 90% being singletons. Which antigens these TCRs recognize remains unknown. The source material was naive CD4+ T cells from blood cultured with regulatory dendritic cells. The receptors were sampled from a human donor in good health. Each CDR3 is given with its conserved first and last residue. The order of the fields is D gene, clone size, V gene, J gene, CDR3 DNA, CDR3 protein. The D gene is left open where the match is weak. Only part of the rows carry a size: once, few, many, or a class if the clone is expanded.

.,.,TRBV7-2,TRBJ1-2,TGTGCCAGCAGCTTACAGGGGACTTACTATGGCTACACCTTC,CASSLQGTYYGYTF
TRBD1,.,TRBV29-1,TRBJ1-2,TGCAGCGCCCGTCCGGGACAGAACTATGGCTACACCTTC,CSARPGQNYGYTF
.,.,TRBV6-6,TRBJ1-4,TGTGCCAGCAGTTATCAACAGGGAACAGAGTTTTTT,CASSYQQGTEFF
TRBD1,.,TRBV5-4,TRBJ1-3,TGTGCCAGCAGCCCAGAGCCAGGGGGTGCCCCTGGAAACACCATATATTTT,CASSPEPGGAPGNTIYF
.,.,TRBV5-1,TRBJ2-3,TGCGCCAGCGGCCTGGGGGCGGGAGTGAACGCAGATACGCAGTATTTT,CASGLGAGVNADTQYF
TRBD2,.,TRBV5-1,TRBJ2-3,TGCGCCAGCAGCTTGGCGTCGGGGGGGCGAGATACGCAGTATTTT,CASSLASGGRDTQYF
.,.,TRBV5-5,TRBJ2-2,TGTGCCAGCAGCGTTAGTTTGCCCGGGGAGCTGTTTTTT,CASSVSLPGELFF
.,.,TRBV6-6,TRBJ2-2,TGTGCCAGCAGTTCTTGGGACACCGGGGAGCTGTTTTTT,CASSSWDTGELFF
.,once,TRBV9,TRBJ1-3,TGTGCCAGCAGCCGACTGGGCACTCTCGGAAACACCATATATTTT,CASSRLGTLGNTIYF
.,.,TRBV9,TRBJ2-5,TGTGCCAGCAGCCCACGGACAGCCGGAACCCAGTACTTC,CASSPRTAGTQYF
.,.,TRBV11-3,TRBJ2-3,TGTGCCAGCAGCTTAGGTGCAGTGGCGGGCACAGATACGCAGTATTTT,CASSLGAVAGTDTQYF
.,.,TRBV5-8,TRBJ2-5,TGTGCCAGCAGCTCGAGGGGGCAAGAGACCCAGTACTTC,CASSSRGQETQYF
.,.,TRBV7-9,TRBJ2-7,TGTGCCAGCAGTCGTAGCGGTCAGAGCCCTACCTACGAGCAGTACTTC,CASSRSGQSPTYEQYF
.,.,TRBV7-6,TRBJ2-1,TGTGCCAGCAGCTCCCCAAGCTCCTACAATGAGCAGTTCTTC,CASSSPSSYNEQFF
.,.,TRBV28,TRBJ1-5,TGTGCCAGTCTTGAGGACAGCGATTATCAGCCCCAGCATTTT,CASLEDSDYQPQHF
.,.,TRBV2,TRBJ1-1,TGTGCCAGCAGTGACGACGCGAACACTGAAGCTTTCTTT,CASSDDANTEAFF
TRBD1,.,TRBV28,TRBJ1-4,TGTGCCAGCAGTTCGGGGGGACAGGGGGCAAGGGAAAAACTGTTTTTT,CASSSGGQGAREKLFF
.,.,TRBV6-1,TRBJ1-1,TGTGCCAGCAGTGAAGCGCAGGGGAACACTGAAGCTTTCTTT,CASSEAQGNTEAFF
.,few,TRBV5-8,TRBJ2-7,TGTGCCAGCAGAAGGCAGGGGGGCTCCTACGAGCAGTACTTC,CASRRQGGSYEQYF
TRBD2,.,TRBV27,TRBJ2-2,TGTGCCAGCAGTTTCTTATCAATAGCGGGGCGACCCACCGGGGAGCTGTTTTTT,CASSFLSIAGRPTGELFF
TRBD1,.,TRBV27,TRBJ2-2,TGTGCCAGCAGTAAGACAGGGTCGAACACCGGGGAGCTGTTTTTT,CASSKTGSNTGELFF
.,.,TRBV10-2,TRBJ1-2,TGCGCCGGTTCCGGTGGGTATGGCTACACCTTC,CAGSGGYGYTF
.,.,TRBV23-1,TRBJ1-2,TGCGCCAGCAGTCCTCCGGTCGGTGACTATGGCTACACCTTC,CASSPPVGDYGYTF
.,.,TRBV11-2,TRBJ1-1,TGTGCCAGCAGCTTAGGACAGGTCGTCAACACTGAAGCTTTCTTT,CASSLGQVVNTEAFF
TRBD1,.,TRBV9,TRBJ1-1,TGTGCCAGCAGCGTAGTGGGTGGACAGGGGAACACTGAAGCTTTCTTT,CASSVVGGQGNTEAFF
.,few,TRBV19,TRBJ2-6,TGTGCCAGTAGTATAGATCCTGGGGCCAACGTCCTGACTTTC,CASSIDPGANVLTF
.,.,TRBV5-4,TRBJ1-6,TGTGCCAGCAGCGCTGGGGCGTTAATTTCACCCCTCCACTTT,CASSAGALISPLHF
.,few,TRBV10-3,TRBJ1-5,TGTGCCATCAGCACCAACGGACTAAATCAGCCCCAGCATTTT,CAISTNGLNQPQHF
.,.,TRBV10-3,TRBJ2-2,TGTGCCATCAGTGACGGGACTCCCAGGACCGGGGAGCTGTTTTTT,CAISDGTPRTGELFF
.,.,TRBV6-5,TRBJ2-7,TGTGCCAGCAGCTCCAAACAGGGAACCGAGCAGTACTTC,CASSSKQGTEQYF
TRBD1,.,TRBV7-9,TRBJ2-2,TGTGCCAGCAGCCAGACAGGGAAGGCGGACGGGGAGCTGTTTTTT,CASSQTGKADGELFF
TRBD1,few,TRBV29-1,TRBJ1-4,TGCAGCGTTAGGTTACAGGGGTTGGGAAAACTGTTTTTT,CSVRLQGLGKLFF
.,.,TRBV29-1,TRBJ2-3,TGCAGCGTTGTCGGAATCGGAACAGGGATGTCAGATACGCAGTATTTT,CSVVGIGTGMSDTQYF
.,.,TRBV28,TRBJ1-1,TGTGCCAGCAGTTCCCCCGGACAGCCTAACACTGAAGCTTTCTTT,CASSSPGQPNTEAFF
.,.,TRBV6-1,TRBJ1-5,TGTGCCAGCAGTGACAGGGGTGGGAGCAATCAGCCCCAGCATTTT,CASSDRGGSNQPQHF
.,few,TRBV2,TRBJ1-4,TGTGCCAGCAGTGACCGAATCTCCCAGGGAAAACTGTTTTTT,CASSDRISQGKLFF
.,.,TRBV28,TRBJ2-5,TGTGCCAGCAGTTTATATAGGGAGACCCAGTACTTC,CASSLYRETQYF
.,.,TRBV19,TRBJ1-5,TGTGCCAGCACTAAAGATTCGCCCAATCAGCCCCAGCATTTT,CASTKDSPNQPQHF
.,few,TRBV7-9,TRBJ2-7,TGTGCCAGCAGCTTCCTGGGAACCCAATACGAGCAGTACTTC,CASSFLGTQYEQYF
.,.,TRBV7-9,TRBJ2-5,TGTGCCAAAAATAGGGGAGAGACCCAGTACTTC,CAKNRGETQYF
.,.,TRBV14,TRBJ1-3,TGTGCCAGCAGCCAAGATAGCTGGGCCCCCTCTGGAAACACCATATATTTT,CASSQDSWAPSGNTIYF
TRBD1,.,TRBV28,TRBJ1-2,TGTGCCAGCAGTCAGTTTCCGGGACAGGGGAACTATGGCTACACCTTC,CASSQFPGQGNYGYTF
.,.,TRBV19,TRBJ1-2,TGTGCCAGTAGTACCACAGGGCACGGGGGCTACACCTTC,CASSTTGHGGYTF
.,.,TRBV28,TRBJ1-3,TGTGCCAGCAGTTTATGGGTCAGTAGCTCTGGAAACACCATATATTTT,CASSLWVSSSGNTIYF
.,.,TRBV2,TRBJ1-2,TGTGCCAGCAGTGAAGCCCGGGACGGCCACTATGGCTACACCTTC,CASSEARDGHYGYTF
.,.,TRBV6-5,TRBJ2-7,TGTGCCAGCAGTAGGGGCGGACTACTACACGAGCAGTACTTC,CASSRGGLLHEQYF
.,once,TRBV21-1,TRBJ1-2,TGTGCCAGCAGCCCAACGACAGGGCCCTCGGGCGGCTACACCTTC,CASSPTTGPSGGYTF
.,.,TRBV7-9,TRBJ2-2,TGTGCCGGGGAGGTGATTGTCGGGCAGCTGTTTTTT,CAGEVIVGQLFF
TRBD2,.,TRBV18,TRBJ2-1,TGTGCCAGCTCACGTGGACTAGCGGGGGCCGATGAGCAGTTCTTC,CASSRGLAGADEQFF
.,.,TRBV7-8,TRBJ1-1,TGTGCCAGCAGCTTACCCGTCGACAAACCTGTACGTCCTGAAGCTTTCTTT,CASSLPVDKPVRPEAFF
TRBD2,.,TRBV27,TRBJ2-3,TGTGCCAGCAGTCCTTTGCGGGAGGGTCCCACAGATACGCAGTATTTT,CASSPLREGPTDTQYF
TRBD2,.,TRBV10-3,TRBJ2-5,TGTGCCATCAGTGAGGCGGGGGGGTCCCTTAACCAAGAGACCCAGTACTTC,CAISEAGGSLNQETQYF
.,.,TRBV28,TRBJ2-2,TGTGCCAGCAGTCCCGTTGGTCCTACCGGGGAGCTGTTTTTT,CASSPVGPTGELFF
TRBD1,.,TRBV5-4,TRBJ1-2,TGTGCCAGCAGCTTGTCCTGGGACAGGGATTATGGCTACACCTTC,CASSLSWDRDYGYTF
TRBD2,.,TRBV6-4,TRBJ2-3,TGTGCCAGCAGCGCGGGACTAGCGGCGACAGATACGCAGTATTTT,CASSAGLAATDTQYF
.,.,TRBV7-6,TRBJ1-2,TGTGCCAGCAGCTTAGGTTTCCAGGATACCTATGGCTACACCTTC,CASSLGFQDTYGYTF
TRBD1,.,TRBV6-1,TRBJ1-5,TGTGCCAGCAGAGTGGACAGGGTACAGCCCCAGCATTTT,CASRVDRVQPQHF
.,.,TRBV19,TRBJ1-5,TGTGCCAGTAGTAGGTCAGTTGGTCGGCCCCAGCATTTT,CASSRSVGRPQHF
.,.,TRBV29-1,TRBJ2-7,TGCAGCGTTTCCCAGGTTTTACTTGGCGAGCAGTACTTC,CSVSQVLLGEQYF
.,.,TRBV19,TRBJ2-5,TGTGCCAGTAGTTCGGGACGAGGGTGGGAGACCCAGTACTTC,CASSSGRGWETQYF